Presented here are 4 T cell receptor beta chains from one specimen sequenced in a study of shared clonotypes between healthy human individuals. Assay used: immunoSEQ multiplex PCR; TCRdb lists only in-frame clones, some missing. Here the sample spans 1,500,000 or so clones, approximately 98.5% being singletons. The sample consisted of naive CD4+ T cells sorted from blood. Subset in this sample: CD45RA+ positively selected. The receptors come from a man aged 25 to 40 in good health.

This chain links TRBV11-2 with TRBJ1-4; no reliable D call. Germline V gene lookup returns CDR1 SGHAT and CDR2 FQNNGV. This CDR3 is built from 13 residues. Between the trimmed V and J ends, which lost 0 bases and 11 bases, there was a span of 10 bases. In nucleotides, the CDR3 is TGTGCCAGCAGCTTAGACCCAGCGGCGAAACTGTTTTTT. It yields the protein CASSLDPAAKLFF.

The DNA for the CDR3 is TGTGCCAGCAGCTTAGCGCTTGGTGGCGAGCAGTTCTTC. It encodes CASSLALGGEQFF. V gene TRBV7-1 combines with J gene TRBJ2-1, with a weak D call TRBD2 (5 bases). TRBV7-1 counts as an open reading frame of uncertain function. This CDR3 contains 13 residues. V shed 4 bases and J shed 10 bases, with 14 bases lying between them.

The gene calls are TRBV5-4 and TRBJ2-5, with TRBD1 matching over 7 bases. The CDR3 totals 16 residues. Per germline, CDR1 SGHNT and CDR2 YYREEE (reference sequence). V lost 0 bases to trimming and J lost 3 bases; unmatched junction nucleotides: 8. In nucleotides, the CDR3 is TGTGCCAGCAGCTTGGCCCTCAGGGGACAGAAAGAGACCCAGTACTTC. Amino acid sequence: CASSLALRGQKETQYF.

This clone appeared a single time. This chain joins TRBV19 and TRBJ2-2; D ambiguous. The CDR3 loop spans 17 amino acids. Germline V gives CDR1 LNHDA, CDR2 SQIVND (reference sequence). Trimming cost V 3 bases and J 4 bases, with 18 bases left between them. The CDR3 is CASSIRVSTASTGELFF. The CDR3 DNA sequence: TGTGCCAGTAGTATTAGAGTCTCTACAGCGAGCACCGGGGAGCTGTTTTTT.